The entry that follows covers one T cell receptor beta chain sequence. This clonotype was seen many times. Its antigen target is currently unknown. There are no base qualities to consult, and no much larger clone falls within one base. V is cut back by 6 bases and J by 4 bases, with 7 bases in the junction unmatched. The CDR3 measures 14 amino acids from cysteine to phenylalanine. The read is trimmed to its CDR3 DNA, 42 bases read in frame from base 1. The germline V gene (reference sequence) gives CDR1 as SEHNR and CDR2 as FQNEAQ. The data stem from a study of blood T cells in healthy people across ages (dated by TCRdb to about 2015). For the study in its entirety: In model experiments, template switching captured roughly one uniquely barcoded TCR beta cDNA molecule for every two T cells. Age-related changes in TCR beta repertoire diversity were measured in the study by deep sequencing normalized with unique cDNA molecular identifiers. Four age groups were formed from the donors: young (average 16 years), middle-aged (approximately 40), aged (around 68) and long-lived (roughly 88). To avoid experimental bias, donors of different ages were spread randomly across the sequencing lanes. For two donors (one aged 18 to 30 and one aged 80 or older), the study analyzed two additional independent replicas of 1 million unique cDNA reads from the same blood draw. General findings and caveats noted by the study authors: Estimates of total diversity from one million sequenced T cells were regarded as lower bounds and underestimates. As age increased, observed TCR beta diversity per million T cells dropped in a roughly linear way, and a significant reduction was already evident by age roughly 40. The percentage of naive T cells measured by flow cytometry correlated strongly with observed TCR beta diversity. Because donor CMV infection status was unknown, age-related changes in expanded clonotypes were potentially confounded. Since profiling was done on bulk unsorted PBMCs, naive and antigen-experienced compartments could not be conclusively compared. Compared with the aged group, more naive CD4+ T cells, fewer expanded clones and increased TCR diversity were shown by the long-lived group, suggesting age selection.

The library was prepared using 5' RACE. TCRdb records Illumina HiSeq 2500 as the sequencer. A second PCR of roughly 6 to 12 cycles was performed with a sample-barcoded 5' primer and a J-beta primer mix. A template-switch 5' adaptor carrying 12 random nucleotides introduced a unique molecular identifier onto each TCR beta cDNA molecule. Each sample yielded at least 3 million CDR3-containing paired-end reads. All of the RNA was converted into first-strand cDNA using the Mint cDNA synthesis kit, with a TRBC-specific oligonucleotide serving as the primer. After uracil-DNA glycosylase treatment, a first 18-cycle PCR used universal primers M1SS and BC2_uni_R on all cDNA. On the study's bioinformatics: Normalization of each sample was performed by random selection of 1 million high-quality reads, each carrying a distinct molecular identifier. Reads with shared molecular identifiers were discarded instead of being binned into consensus sequences. MiTCR, with a Q25 quality threshold and the strictest error-elimination algorithm, was used for CDR3 identification, clonotype clustering and error correction. A nonparametric unseen species model using Euler transformation provided a lower-bound estimate of total TCR beta diversity. TCRdb ran its own pipeline on the public reads, namely fastp trimming at Q25 and MiXCR clone calling, and kept in-frame beta chains. CDR3 protein sequences are deduplicated, and each keeps its most common genes and DNA. The V and J calls, along with clone size, are taken from TCRdb and not from the paper's own processing. The sample table lists under 2 million distinct CDR3 sequences, about 32% of them with a count of one. The biggest ten clones account for around 11% of the sample.

Donors were 40 or so systemically healthy Caucasian individuals from Russia aged roughly 6 to 95 years. Each donor gave 8 to 10 milliliters of peripheral blood, collected into EDTA-treated Vacutainer tubes. Ficoll-Paque density-gradient centrifugation was used to isolate PBMCs, with at least 6.5 million per sample. Total RNA was extracted from PBMCs with Trizol reagent, with at least 6 micrograms obtained per sample. Naive CD45RAhigh/CD27high T cell percentages were measured by flow cytometry on a PBMC aliquot from every donor. Sample: blood. This receptor chain uses TRBV7-9 and TRBJ2-5, with 8 bases matching TRBD1. The sequence came from a woman in her thirties in good health. The CDR3 loop reads CASSSDRGGETQYF. The DNA sequence is given as TGTGCCAGCAGTTCCGACAGGGGCGGAGAGACCCAGTACTTC.